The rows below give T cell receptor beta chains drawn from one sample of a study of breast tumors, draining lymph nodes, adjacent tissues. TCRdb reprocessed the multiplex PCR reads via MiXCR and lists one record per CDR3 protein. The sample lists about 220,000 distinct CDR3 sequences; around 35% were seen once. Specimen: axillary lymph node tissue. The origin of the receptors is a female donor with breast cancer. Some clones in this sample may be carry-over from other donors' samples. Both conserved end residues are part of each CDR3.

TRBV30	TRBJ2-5	CAWRVAASETQYF
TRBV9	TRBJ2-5	CASSVRDSDRETQYF
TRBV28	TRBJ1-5	CASSSAGEPQHF
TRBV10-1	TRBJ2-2	CASSESLGLGGTGELFF
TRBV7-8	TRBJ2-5	CASSLSTGGWETQHF
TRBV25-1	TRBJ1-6	CARKGQDNSPLHF
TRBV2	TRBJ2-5	CASSERGTQYF
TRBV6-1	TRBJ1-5	CASSDGRGPQHF
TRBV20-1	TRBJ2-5	CSARSGGRGFGETQYF
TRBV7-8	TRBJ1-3	CASSPVTGAGNTIYF
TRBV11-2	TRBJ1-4	CASSPLWGQNEKLFF
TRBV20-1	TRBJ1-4	CSARIGKVNVEKLFF
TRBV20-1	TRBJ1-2	CSASTGFGYTF
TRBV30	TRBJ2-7	CAWTTGVGEQYF
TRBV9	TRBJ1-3	CASSVAPPVGSGNTIYF
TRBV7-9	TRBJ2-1	CASSLAGGVPGQFF
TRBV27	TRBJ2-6	CASSRYRSSGANVLTF
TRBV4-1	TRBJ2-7	CASRPAVDRVFYEQYF
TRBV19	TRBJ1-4	CASSIIGNEKLFF
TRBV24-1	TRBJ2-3	CATSDSFPDTQYF
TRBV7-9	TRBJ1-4	CASGGTPNEKLFF
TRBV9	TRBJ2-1	CASSVGTDTDTQFF
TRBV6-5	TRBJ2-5	CASTDRETQYF
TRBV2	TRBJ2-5	CASSLRLSHPQYF
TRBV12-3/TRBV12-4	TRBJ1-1	CASSLRRAEAFF
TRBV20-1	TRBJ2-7	CSLQGAAYEQYF
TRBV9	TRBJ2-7	CASSVGGLADAYEQYF
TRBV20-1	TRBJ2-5	CSARDLERERETQYF
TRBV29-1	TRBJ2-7	CSVGIGLPPYEQYF
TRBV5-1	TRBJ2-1	CASRRDGSGSYNEQFF
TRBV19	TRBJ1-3	CASSDFFTFSGNTIYF
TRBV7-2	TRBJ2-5	CASSLEARGETRYF
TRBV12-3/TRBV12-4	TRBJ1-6	CASSLSSDSNSPLHF
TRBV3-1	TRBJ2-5	CASSPSDSGVQEAQYF
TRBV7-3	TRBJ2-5	CASSLSSDRGNLKYF
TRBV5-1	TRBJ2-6	CASSLEPGANVLTF
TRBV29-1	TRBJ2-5	CSVKGVVPKETQYF
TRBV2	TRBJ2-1	CASSEGGNEQFF
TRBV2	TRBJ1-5	CASTPRETRQPQHF
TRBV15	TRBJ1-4	CATSRTGATLETNEKLFF
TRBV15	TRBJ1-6	CATSRSLTGASPLHF
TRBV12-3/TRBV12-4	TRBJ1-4	CASGPTNEKLFF
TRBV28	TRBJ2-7	CASSSTIPQYEQYF
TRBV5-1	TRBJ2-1	CASRDQYNEQFF
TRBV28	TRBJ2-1	CASLGAGYYNEQFF
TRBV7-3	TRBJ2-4	CASSPGGSGAKNIQYF
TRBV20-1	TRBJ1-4	CSATPPEGYRDEKLFF
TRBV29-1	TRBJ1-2	CSLGQGMSYGYTF
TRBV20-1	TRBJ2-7	CSARTSSSYEQYF
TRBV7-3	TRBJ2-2	CANSSQAWELFF
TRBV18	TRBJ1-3	CASSPTTGAHSGNTIYF
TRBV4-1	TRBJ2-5	CASSHLRQGDETQYF
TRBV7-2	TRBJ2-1	CAGAGGRNEQFF